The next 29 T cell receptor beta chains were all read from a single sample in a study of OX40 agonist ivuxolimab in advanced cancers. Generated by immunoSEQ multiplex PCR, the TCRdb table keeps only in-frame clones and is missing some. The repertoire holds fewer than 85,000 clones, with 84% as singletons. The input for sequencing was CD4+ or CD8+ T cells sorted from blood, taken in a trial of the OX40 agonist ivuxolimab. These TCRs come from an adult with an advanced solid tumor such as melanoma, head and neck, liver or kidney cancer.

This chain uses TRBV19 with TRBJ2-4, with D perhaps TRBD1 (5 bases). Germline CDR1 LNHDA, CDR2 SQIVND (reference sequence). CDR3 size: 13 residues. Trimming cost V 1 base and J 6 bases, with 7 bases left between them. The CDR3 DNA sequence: TGTGCCAGTAGTATAGGGGGCCCAAACATTCAGTACTTC. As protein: CASSIGGPNIQYF.

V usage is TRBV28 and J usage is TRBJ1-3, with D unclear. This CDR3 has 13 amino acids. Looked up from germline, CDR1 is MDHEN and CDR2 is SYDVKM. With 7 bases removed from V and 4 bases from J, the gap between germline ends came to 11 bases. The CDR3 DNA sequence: TGTGCCAGCACCCAAACCCCCGGAAACACCATATATTTT. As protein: CASTQTPGNTIYF.

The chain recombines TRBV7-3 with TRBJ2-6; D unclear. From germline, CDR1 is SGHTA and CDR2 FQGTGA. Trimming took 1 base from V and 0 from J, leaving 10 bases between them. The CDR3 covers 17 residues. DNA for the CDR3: TGTGCCAGCAGCTTAAGAGGCGGCAGCTCTGGGGCCAACGTCCTGACTTTC. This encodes CASSLRGGSSGANVLTF.

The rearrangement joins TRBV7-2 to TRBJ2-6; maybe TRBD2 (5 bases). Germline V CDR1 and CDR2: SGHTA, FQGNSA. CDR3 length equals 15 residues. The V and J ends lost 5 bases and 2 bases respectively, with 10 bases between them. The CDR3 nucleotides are TGTGCCAGCAGCCCGGACTTACCTGGGGCCAACGTCCTGACTTTC. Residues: CASSPDLPGANVLTF.

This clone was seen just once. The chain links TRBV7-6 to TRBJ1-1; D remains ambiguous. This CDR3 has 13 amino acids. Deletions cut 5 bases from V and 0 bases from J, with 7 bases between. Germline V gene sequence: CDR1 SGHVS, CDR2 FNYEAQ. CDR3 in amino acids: CASSLDLNTEAFF. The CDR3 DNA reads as TGTGCCAGCAGCCTTGACCTGAACACTGAAGCTTTCTTT.

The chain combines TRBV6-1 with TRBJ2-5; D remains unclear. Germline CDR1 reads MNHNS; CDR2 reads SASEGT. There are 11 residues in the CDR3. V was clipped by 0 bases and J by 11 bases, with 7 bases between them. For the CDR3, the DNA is TGTGCCAGCAGTGAAGCCTCGGCTCAGTACTTC. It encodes CASSEASAQYF.

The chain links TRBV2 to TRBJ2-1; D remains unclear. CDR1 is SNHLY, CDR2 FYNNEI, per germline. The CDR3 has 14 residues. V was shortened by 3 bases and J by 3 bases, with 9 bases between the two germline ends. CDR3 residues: CASSDRYFYNEQFF. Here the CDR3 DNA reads TGTGCCAGCAGTGACAGGTACTTCTACAATGAGCAGTTCTTC.

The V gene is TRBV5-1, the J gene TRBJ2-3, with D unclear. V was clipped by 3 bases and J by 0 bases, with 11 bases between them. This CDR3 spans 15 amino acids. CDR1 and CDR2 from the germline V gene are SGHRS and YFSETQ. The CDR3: CASSSTVLSTDTQYF. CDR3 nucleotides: TGCGCCAGCAGCTCGACGGTACTTAGCACAGATACGCAGTATTTT.

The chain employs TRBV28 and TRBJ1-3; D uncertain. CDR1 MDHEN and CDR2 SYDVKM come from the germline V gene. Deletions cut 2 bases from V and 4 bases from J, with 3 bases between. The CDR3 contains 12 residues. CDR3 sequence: CASSLQGNTIYF. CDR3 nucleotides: TGTGCCAGCAGTTTACAGGGAAACACCATATATTTT. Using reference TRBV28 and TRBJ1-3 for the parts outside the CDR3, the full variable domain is DVKVTQSSRYLVKRTGEKVFLECVQDMDHENMFWYRQDPGLGLRLIYFSYDVKMKEKGDIPEGYSVSREKKERFSLILESASTNQTSMYLCASSLQGNTIYFGEGSWLTVV.

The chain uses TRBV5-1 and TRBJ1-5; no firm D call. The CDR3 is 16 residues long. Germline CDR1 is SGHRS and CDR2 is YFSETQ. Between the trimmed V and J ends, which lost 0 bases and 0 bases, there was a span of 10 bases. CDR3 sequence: CASSLEGPNSNQPQHF. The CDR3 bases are TGCGCCAGCAGCTTGGAGGGCCCCAATAGCAATCAGCCCCAGCATTTT.

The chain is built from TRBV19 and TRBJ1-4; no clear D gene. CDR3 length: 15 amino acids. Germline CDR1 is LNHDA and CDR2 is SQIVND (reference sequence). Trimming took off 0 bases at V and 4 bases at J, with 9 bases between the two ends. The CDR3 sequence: CASSIDGSLNEKLFF. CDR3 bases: TGTGCCAGTAGTATAGACGGGAGTCTTAATGAAAAACTGTTTTTT.

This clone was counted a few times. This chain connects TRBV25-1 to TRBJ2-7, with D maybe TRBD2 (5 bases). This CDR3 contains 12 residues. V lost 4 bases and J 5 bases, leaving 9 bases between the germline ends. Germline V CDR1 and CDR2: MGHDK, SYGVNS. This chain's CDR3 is CASSGPRDEQYF. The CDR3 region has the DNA TGTGCCAGCAGTGGCCCGAGGGACGAGCAGTACTTC.

In DNA, the CDR3 is TGTGCCAGCACCCCGACAGGGGGCATTACCTACGAGCAGTACTTC. Amino acids: CASTPTGGITYEQYF. The rearrangement uses TRBV6-1 and TRBJ2-7; 10 bases are shared with TRBD1. Per germline, CDR1 MNHNS and CDR2 SASEGT. The CDR3 runs to 15 residues. V was clipped by 7 bases and J by 2 bases; unmatched bases: 8.

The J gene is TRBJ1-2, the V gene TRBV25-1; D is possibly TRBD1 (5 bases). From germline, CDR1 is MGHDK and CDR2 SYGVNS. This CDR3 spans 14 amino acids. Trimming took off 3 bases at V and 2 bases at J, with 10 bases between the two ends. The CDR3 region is CASSDRVLNYGYTF. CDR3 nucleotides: TGTGCCAGCAGTGACAGGGTATTGAACTATGGCTACACCTTC.

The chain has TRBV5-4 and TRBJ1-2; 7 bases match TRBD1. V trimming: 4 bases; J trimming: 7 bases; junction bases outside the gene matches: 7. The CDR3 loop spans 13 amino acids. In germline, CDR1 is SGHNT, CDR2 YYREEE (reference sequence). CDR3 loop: CASSDTGVGGYTF. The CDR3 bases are TGTGCCAGCAGCGATACAGGGGTCGGTGGCTACACCTTC.

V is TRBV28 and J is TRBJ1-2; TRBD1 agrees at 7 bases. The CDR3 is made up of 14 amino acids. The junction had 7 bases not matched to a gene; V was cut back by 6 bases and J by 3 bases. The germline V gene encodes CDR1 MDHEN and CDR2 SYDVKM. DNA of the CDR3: TGTGCCAGCAGAGAGAGGGACAGCTACTATGGCTACACCTTC. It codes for CASRERDSYYGYTF.

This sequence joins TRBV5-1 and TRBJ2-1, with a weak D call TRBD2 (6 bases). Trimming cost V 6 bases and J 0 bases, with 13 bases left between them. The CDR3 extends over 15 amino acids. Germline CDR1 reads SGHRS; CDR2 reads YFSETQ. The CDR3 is CASTPSESSYNEQFF. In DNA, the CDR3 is TGCGCCAGCACCCCTAGCGAGAGCTCCTACAATGAGCAGTTCTTC.

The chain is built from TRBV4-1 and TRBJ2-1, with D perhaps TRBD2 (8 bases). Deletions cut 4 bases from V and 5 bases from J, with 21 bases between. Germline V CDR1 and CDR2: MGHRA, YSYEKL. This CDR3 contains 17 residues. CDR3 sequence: CASSPPGGGQLNNEQFF. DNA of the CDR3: TGCGCCAGCAGCCCCCCCGGGGGGGGACAGCTTAACAATGAGCAGTTCTTC.

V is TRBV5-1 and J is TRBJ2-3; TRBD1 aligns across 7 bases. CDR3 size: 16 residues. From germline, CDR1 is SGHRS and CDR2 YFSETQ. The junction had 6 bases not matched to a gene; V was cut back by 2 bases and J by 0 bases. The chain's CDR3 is CASSFPPGQSTDTQYF. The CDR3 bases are TGCGCCAGCAGCTTCCCACCGGGACAGAGCACAGATACGCAGTATTTT. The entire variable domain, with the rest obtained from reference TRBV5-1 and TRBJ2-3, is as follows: KAGVTQTPRYLIKTRGQQVTLSCSPISGHRSVSWYQQTPGQGLQFLFEYFSETQRNKGNFPGRFSGRQFSNSRSEMNVSTLELGDSALYLCASSFPPGQSTDTQYFGPGTRLTVL.

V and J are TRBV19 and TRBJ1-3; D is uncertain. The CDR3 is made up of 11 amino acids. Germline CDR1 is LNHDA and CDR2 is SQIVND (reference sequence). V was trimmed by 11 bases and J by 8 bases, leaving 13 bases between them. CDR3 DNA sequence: TGTGCCTGCGCCCAGAGGGACACCATATATTTT. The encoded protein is CACAQRDTIYF.

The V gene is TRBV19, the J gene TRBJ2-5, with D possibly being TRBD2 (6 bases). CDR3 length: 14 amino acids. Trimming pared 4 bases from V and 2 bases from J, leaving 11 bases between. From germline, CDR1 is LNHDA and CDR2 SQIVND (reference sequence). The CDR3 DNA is TGTGCCAGTAGTAATCGGGACTTTCAAGAGACCCAGTACTTC. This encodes CASSNRDFQETQYF.

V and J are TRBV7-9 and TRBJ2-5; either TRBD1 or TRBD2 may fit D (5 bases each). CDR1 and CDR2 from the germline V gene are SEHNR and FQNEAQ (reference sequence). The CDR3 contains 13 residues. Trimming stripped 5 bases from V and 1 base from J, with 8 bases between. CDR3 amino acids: CASSQGTQETQYF. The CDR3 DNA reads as TGTGCCAGCAGCCAAGGGACCCAAGAGACCCAGTACTTC.

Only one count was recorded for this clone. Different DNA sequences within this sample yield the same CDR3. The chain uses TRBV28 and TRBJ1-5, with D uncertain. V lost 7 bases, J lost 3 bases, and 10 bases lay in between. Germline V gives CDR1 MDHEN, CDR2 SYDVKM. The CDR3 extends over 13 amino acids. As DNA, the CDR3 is TGTGCCAGCACCAATGGAAACAATCAGCCCCAGCATTTT. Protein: CASTNGNNQPQHF.

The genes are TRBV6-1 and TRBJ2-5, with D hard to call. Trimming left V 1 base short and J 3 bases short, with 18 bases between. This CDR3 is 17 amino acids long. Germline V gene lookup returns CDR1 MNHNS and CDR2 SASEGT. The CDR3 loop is CASSEVFRTNVEETQYF. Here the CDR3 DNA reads TGTGCCAGCAGTGAAGTATTCCGGACGAACGTAGAAGAGACCCAGTACTTC.

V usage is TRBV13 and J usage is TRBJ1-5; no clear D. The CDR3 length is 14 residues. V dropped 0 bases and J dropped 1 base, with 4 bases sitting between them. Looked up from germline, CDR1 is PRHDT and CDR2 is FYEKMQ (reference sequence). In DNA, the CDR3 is TGTGCCAGCAGCTTAGGAGGGAGCAATCAGCCCCAGCATTTT. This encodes CASSLGGSNQPQHF.

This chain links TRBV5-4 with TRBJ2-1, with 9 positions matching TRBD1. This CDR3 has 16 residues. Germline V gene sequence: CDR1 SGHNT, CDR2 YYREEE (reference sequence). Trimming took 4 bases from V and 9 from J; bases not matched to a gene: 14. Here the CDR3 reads CASSPLTGTGFSEQFF. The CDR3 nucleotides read TGTGCCAGCAGCCCCCTCACAGGGACAGGGTTTTCTGAGCAGTTCTTC.

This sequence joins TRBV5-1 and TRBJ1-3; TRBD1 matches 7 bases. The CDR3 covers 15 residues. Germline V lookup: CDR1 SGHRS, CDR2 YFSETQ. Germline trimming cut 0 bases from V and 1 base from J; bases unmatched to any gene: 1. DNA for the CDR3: TGCGCCAGCAGCTTGGAGGGACAGTCTGGAAACACCATATATTTT. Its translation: CASSLEGQSGNTIYF.

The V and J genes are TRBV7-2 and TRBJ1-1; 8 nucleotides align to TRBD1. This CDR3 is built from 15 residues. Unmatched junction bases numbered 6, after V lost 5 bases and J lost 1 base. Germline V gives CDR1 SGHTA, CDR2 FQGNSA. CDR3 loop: CASSPQGVWNTEAFF. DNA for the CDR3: TGTGCCAGCAGCCCACAGGGGGTGTGGAACACTGAAGCTTTCTTT. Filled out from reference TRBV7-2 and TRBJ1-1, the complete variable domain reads GAGVSQSPSNKVTEKGKDVELRCDPISGHTALYWYRQSLGQGLEFLIYFQGNSAPDKSGLPSDRFSAERTGGSVSTLTIQRTQQEDSAVYLCASSPQGVWNTEAFFGQGTRLTVV.

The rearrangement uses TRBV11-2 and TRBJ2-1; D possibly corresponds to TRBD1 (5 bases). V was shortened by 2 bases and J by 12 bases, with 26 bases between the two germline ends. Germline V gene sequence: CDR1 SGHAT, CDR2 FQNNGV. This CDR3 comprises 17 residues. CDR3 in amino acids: CASSLRQDFLTTGMQFF. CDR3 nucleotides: TGTGCCAGCAGCTTACGACAAGACTTCCTCACTACAGGAATGCAGTTCTTC.